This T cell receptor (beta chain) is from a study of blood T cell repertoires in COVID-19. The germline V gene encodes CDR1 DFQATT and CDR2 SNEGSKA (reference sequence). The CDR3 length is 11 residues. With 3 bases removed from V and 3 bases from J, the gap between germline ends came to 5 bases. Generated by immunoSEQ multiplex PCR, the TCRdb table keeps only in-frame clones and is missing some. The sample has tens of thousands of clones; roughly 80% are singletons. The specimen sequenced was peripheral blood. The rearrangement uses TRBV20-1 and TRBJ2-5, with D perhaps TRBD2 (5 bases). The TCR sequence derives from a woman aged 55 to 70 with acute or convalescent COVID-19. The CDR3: CSASSEETQYF. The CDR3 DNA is TGCAGTGCTAGTAGCGAAGAGACCCAGTACTTC.